What follows are 12 T cell receptor beta chains derived from one specimen sequenced in a study of Tregs in tolerant kidney transplant recipients (dated by TCRdb to the late 2010s). Related donors were used in the transplants with nonmyeloablative bone marrow transplantation, and mixed chimerism was transient in the human trials. Libraries were made using the immunoSEQ multiplex PCR assay. Not all clones reach the TCRdb copy of this immuneACCESS table, which keeps in-frame sequences only. Checked studies attribute under half of the gap to unresolved V genes and leave the rest unexplained. This sample is represented by more than 90,000 clones; 93% of them were singletons. The ten top clones hold roughly 1.5% of the sample. The sequences come from CD4+ T cells from blood (PBMCs), collected 12 months after the transplant. The receptors shown here come from a human patient who received a combined kidney and bone marrow transplant. The graft donor may be the source of some T cells after a transplant.

The chain is built from TRBV7-2 and TRBJ2-7, with TRBD2 matching over 13 bases. The CDR3 runs 15 residues. In germline, CDR1 is SGHTA, CDR2 FQGNSA. The V gene end was trimmed by 6 bases and the J gene end by 2 bases; junction bases not matched to a gene: 4. CDR3 bases: TGTGCCAGCAGTCAACTAGCGGGAGGGCCCTACGAGCAGTACTTC. This sequence encodes CASSQLAGGPYEQYF.

This clone was seen just once. This chain uses TRBV9 with TRBJ2-1; maybe TRBD2 (7 bases). Germline V CDR1 and CDR2: SGDLS, YYNGEE. V lost 0 bases and J lost 3, with 25 bases in between. The CDR3 sequence is 20 residues long. CDR3 coding DNA: TGTGCCAGCAGCGTAGAGGGTAGACTAGGGGGGGGTTGGCTCTACAATGAGCAGTTCTTC. The encoded protein is CASSVEGRLGGGWLYNEQFF.

This chain's CDR3 is CASSRRWGDSYNEQFF. For the CDR3, the DNA is TGTGCCAGCAGCCGTAGGTGGGGGGACTCCTACAATGAGCAGTTCTTC. The V and J genes are TRBV11-1 and TRBJ2-1, with a possible D match to TRBD2 (6 bases). The CDR3 consists of 16 residues. CDR1 is SGHAT, CDR2 FQDESV, per germline (reference sequence). V dropped 5 bases and J dropped 0 bases, with 14 bases sitting between them.

The rearrangement joins TRBV28 to TRBJ2-1, with D perhaps matching TRBD2 (7 bases). V was clipped by 6 bases and J by 3 bases, with 24 bases between them. CDR3 length: 18 amino acids. Germline CDR1 is MDHEN and CDR2 is SYDVKM. This chain's CDR3 is CASSPLVPRGPNYNEQFF. The CDR3 bases are TGTGCCAGCAGCCCTCTTGTTCCGCGGGGGCCCAACTACAATGAGCAGTTCTTC.

The chain carries TRBV7-9 and TRBJ2-5, with 8 nucleotides matching TRBD1. Germline-derived CDR1 and CDR2 are SEHNR and FQNEAQ (reference sequence). The CDR3 is made up of 15 amino acids. J gave up 5 bases and V 5 bases, and 10 bases lay outside the gene matches. The CDR3 loop reads CASSTPTGVDETQYF. CDR3 DNA sequence: TGTGCCAGCAGCACCCCGACAGGGGTCGACGAGACCCAGTACTTC. Full variable domain (rest looked up from reference TRBV7-9 and TRBJ2-5): DTGVSQNPRHKITKRGQNVTFRCDPISEHNRLYWYRQTLGQGPEFLTYFQNEAQLEKSRLLSDRFSAERPKGSFSTLEIQRTEQGDSAMYLCASSTPTGVDETQYFGPGTRLLVL.

The chain uses TRBV10-3 and TRBJ2-7; the match to TRBD1 covers 8 bases. Germline CDR1 and CDR2: ENHRY and SYGVKD. The J segment lost 0 bases and the V segment lost 4 bases, leaving 5 bases of the junction unmatched. The CDR3 has 15 amino acids. The CDR3 bases are TGTGCCATCAGTGCCGACAGGGGCCTCTCCTACGAGCAGTACTTC. Its protein product is CAISADRGLSYEQYF.

CDR3 coding DNA: TGTGCCAGCAGAGTAAAAGGACTAGCGGGTTCCTACGAGCAGTACTTC. Amino acid sequence: CASRVKGLAGSYEQYF. This chain connects TRBV27 to TRBJ2-7; TRBD2 aligns across 11 bases. Germline V gene sequence: CDR1 MNHEY, CDR2 SMNVEV (reference sequence). The J segment lost 1 base and the V segment lost 6 bases, leaving 8 bases of the junction unmatched. This CDR3 comprises 16 residues.

The genes are TRBV6-1 and TRBJ1-2; D call uncertain. The germline gives CDR1 MNHNS, CDR2 SASEGT. The V and J ends lost 5 bases and 6 bases respectively, with 13 bases between them. CDR3 size: 13 residues. CDR3 in DNA: TGTGCCAGCAGTAACCGGGAGATTAATGGCTACACCTTC. It translates to CASSNREINGYTF.

Remarks on this clone: Sequence at one end of the junction differs from germline and may be a read error. V usage is TRBV5-4 and J usage is TRBJ1-2; tentative D call: TRBD1 (6 bases). The CDR3 is made up of 16 amino acids. Germline V gene data show CDR1 as SGHNT and CDR2 as YYREEE (reference sequence). The CDR3 loop reads CASSQDGTGTDYGYTF. CDR3 DNA: TGCGCCAGCAGCCAAGATGGTACAGGGACCGATTATGGCTACACCTTC.

This chain connects TRBV29-1 to TRBJ1-1; D unresolved. This CDR3 region has 12 residues. Germline V gene lookup returns CDR1 SQVTM and CDR2 ANQGSEA. Between the trimmed V and J ends, which lost 7 bases and 1 base, there was a span of 10 bases. As DNA, the CDR3 is TGCAGCGGGGTTGCGGGGAACACTGAAGCTTTCTTT. This sequence encodes CSGVAGNTEAFF.

The V call is TRBV4-3, the J call TRBJ1-4; D is undetermined. Looked up from germline, CDR1 is LGHNA and CDR2 is YSLEER. The CDR3 loop spans 18 amino acids. The V gene lost 0 bases and the J gene lost 0 bases, with 14 bases spanning the gap. The CDR3 DNA reads as TGCGCCAGCAGCCAAGAGGTCAGGACTCTTGCAACTAATGAAAAACTGTTTTTT. Translation: CASSQEVRTLATNEKLFF.

V usage is TRBV19 and J usage is TRBJ2-2, with a tentative D call TRBD2 (6 bases). Between the trimmed V and J ends, which lost 3 bases and 0 bases, there was a span of 11 bases. Looked up from germline, CDR1 is LNHDA and CDR2 is SQIVND (reference sequence). This CDR3 region has 16 residues. CDR3 amino acids: CASSIEGGANTGELFF. CDR3 nucleotide sequence: TGTGCCAGTAGTATTGAGGGAGGCGCGAACACCGGGGAGCTGTTTTTT. Together with reference TRBV19 and TRBJ2-2, the CDR3 gives the full variable domain: DGGITQSPKYLFRKEGQNVTLSCEQNLNHDAMYWYRQDPGQGLRLIYYSQIVNDFQKGDIAEGYSVSREKKESFPLTVTSAQKNPTAFYLCASSIEGGANTGELFFGEGSRLTVL.